The entry below describes one T cell receptor beta chain. Its antigen has not been determined. The input lacks base qualities; no much larger clone sits a single base away. Autoproliferating (CFSEdim) and non-proliferating (CFSEhi) T cell fractions were sequenced separately after stimulus-free culture of CFSE-labeled PBMCs. A total of some 5x10^7 CFSE-labeled PBMCs were cultured for approximately seven days without stimulus, and replicate wells were then pooled. PBMCs were labeled with roughly 0.5 uM CFSE and cultured in serum-free AIM-V medium without exogenous stimuli. PBMCs were obtained by Ficoll density gradient centrifugation and kept cryopreserved until use. Live 7-AAD-negative cells were sorted on a FACSAria III, washed with PBS, and frozen at -80 degrees C as dry pellets. Including the terminal cysteine and phenylalanine, the CDR3 comprises 14 residues. Here the CDR3 DNA is all that survives: 42 bases in frame from base 1. From a lookup of the germline V gene, CDR1 and CDR2 are SGHRS and YFSETQ. V gives up 4 bases and J gives up 1 base, and the segment between their germline ends measures 11 bases.

This sample stems from a study of memory B cells and T cells in multiple sclerosis (dated by TCRdb to between 2017 and 2018). At the level of the whole study: In multiple sclerosis patients, the study set the TCR beta repertoires of autoproliferating peripheral T cells against those of T cells infiltrating brain lesions. TCR sequencing included two multiple sclerosis patients for whom either brain lesions at autopsy or brain-infiltrating cells from biopsy were available. The study at large found these results: Because clone-set sizes differed between compartments, counts of shared clonotypes were influenced and normalization was required.

The immunoSEQ Platform was used to amplify TCRbeta CDR3 regions from extracted genomic DNA. Multiplex PCR, high-throughput sequencing and a vendor bioinformatics pipeline were combined in the immunoSEQ assay. Concerning the study's data processing: Non-productive sequences and CDR3s shorter than 4 amino acids were removed, and clonotype frequencies were recalculated per sample. Shared clonotypes were identified in immunoSEQ Analyzer 2.0 as identical CDR3 amino acid, V gene and J gene sequences. Repertoire overlap was normalized by dividing shared clonotype counts by the product of both clone-set sizes, scaled by 1000 into arbitrary units. As stored in TCRdb, this immuneACCESS dataset retains in-frame rearrangements with V and J assigned. A fraction of the clones does not appear; measured against another copy, unresolved V genes explain less than half of the discrepancy, and the remainder lacks a known reason. The D gene and trimming were derived from the DNA, and the V and J assignments and clone size from that table. In this sample the table shows over 10,000 clones, 84% of which occur a single time. The ten largest clones take up 2.8% of the sample.

The clonotype originates from a human donor with multiple sclerosis. Specimen: PBMCs from blood kept in culture. The chain is encoded by TRBV5-1 joined to TRBJ1-1; 5 matching bases give a weak D call of TRBD1. CDR3 protein: CASSGFTGNTEAFF. The nucleotide sequence reads as follows: TGCGCCAGCAGCGGTTTTACAGGGAACACTGAAGCTTTCTTT.